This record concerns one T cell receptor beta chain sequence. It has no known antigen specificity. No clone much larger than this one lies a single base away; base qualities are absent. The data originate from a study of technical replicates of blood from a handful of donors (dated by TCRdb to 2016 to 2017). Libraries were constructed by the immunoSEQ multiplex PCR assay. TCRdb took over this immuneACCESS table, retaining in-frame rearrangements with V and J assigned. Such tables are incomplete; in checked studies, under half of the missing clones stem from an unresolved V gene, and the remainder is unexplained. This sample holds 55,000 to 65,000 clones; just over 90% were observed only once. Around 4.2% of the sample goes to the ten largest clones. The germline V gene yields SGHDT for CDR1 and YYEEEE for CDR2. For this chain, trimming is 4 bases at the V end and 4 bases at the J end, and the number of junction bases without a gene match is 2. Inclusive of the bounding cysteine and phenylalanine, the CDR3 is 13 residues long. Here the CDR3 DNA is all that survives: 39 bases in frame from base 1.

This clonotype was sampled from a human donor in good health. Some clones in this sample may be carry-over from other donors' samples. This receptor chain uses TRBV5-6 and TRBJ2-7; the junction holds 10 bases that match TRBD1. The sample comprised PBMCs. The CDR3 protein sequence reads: CASSAGQGYEQYF. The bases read TGTGCCAGCAGCGCGGGACAGGGGTACGAGCAGTACTTC. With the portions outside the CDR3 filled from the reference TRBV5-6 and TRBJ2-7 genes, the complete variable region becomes DAGVTQSPTHLIKTRGQQVTLRCSPKSGHDTVSWYQQALGQGPQFIFQYYEEEERQRGNFPDRFSGHQFPNYSSELNVNALLLGDSALYLCASSAGQGYEQYFGPGTRLTVT.